This record covers a single T cell receptor beta chain. In the source study's methods: Reference gene primer amplification yielded estimated nucleated cell counts. Measured with immunoSEQ multiplex PCR; TCRdb has only the in-frame clones, and not every one. From that table come the V and J calls and clone size; the DNA was used to work out D and trimming. Of over 20,000 clones listed, 91% are singletons. The germline gives CDR1 MDHEN, CDR2 SYDVKM. J gave up 0 bases and V 3 bases, and 0 bases lay outside the gene matches. This CDR3 region has 14 residues. These data originate in a study of blood T cell repertoires in COVID-19. Overall study context: The United States, Italy and Spain were the sources of the acute and convalescent COVID-19 samples. Sources were T cells, B-cell-depleted T cells, or PBMCs; the material itself was cDNA or gDNA.

Source material: peripheral blood. The V and J genes are TRBV28 and TRBJ2-7, with 9 positions matching TRBD2. The sequence derives from a man in his 70s with active COVID-19. Here the CDR3 DNA reads TGTGCCAGCAGTTTTAGCGGGAGCTCCTACGAGCAGTACTTC. As protein: CASSFSGSSYEQYF.